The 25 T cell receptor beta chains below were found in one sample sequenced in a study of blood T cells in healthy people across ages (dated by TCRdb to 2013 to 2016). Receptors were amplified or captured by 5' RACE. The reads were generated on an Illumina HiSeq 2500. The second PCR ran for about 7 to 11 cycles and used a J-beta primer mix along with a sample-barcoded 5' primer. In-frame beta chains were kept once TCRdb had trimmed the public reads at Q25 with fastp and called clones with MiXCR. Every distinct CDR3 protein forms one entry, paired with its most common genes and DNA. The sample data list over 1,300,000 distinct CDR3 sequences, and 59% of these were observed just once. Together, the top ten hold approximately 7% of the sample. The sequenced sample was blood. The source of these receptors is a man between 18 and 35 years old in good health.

Written as DNA, the CDR3 is TGCGCCAGCAGCCAACCCGGGAACACTGAAGCTTTCTTT. Translation: CASSQPGNTEAFF. This chain links TRBV4-1 with TRBJ1-1, with D hard to call. Per the germline V gene, CDR1 is MGHRA and CDR2 is YSYEKL. The CDR3 extends over 13 amino acids. The V end lost 2 bases, the J end lost 1 base, and 5 bases lay between the germline ends.

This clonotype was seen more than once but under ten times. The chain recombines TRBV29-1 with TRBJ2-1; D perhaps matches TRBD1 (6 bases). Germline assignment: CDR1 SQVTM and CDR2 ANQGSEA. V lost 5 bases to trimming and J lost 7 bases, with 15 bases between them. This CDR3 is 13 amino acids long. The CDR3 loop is CSVTQGIRNEQFF. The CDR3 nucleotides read TGCAGCGTTACACAGGGCATAAGAAATGAGCAGTTCTTC.

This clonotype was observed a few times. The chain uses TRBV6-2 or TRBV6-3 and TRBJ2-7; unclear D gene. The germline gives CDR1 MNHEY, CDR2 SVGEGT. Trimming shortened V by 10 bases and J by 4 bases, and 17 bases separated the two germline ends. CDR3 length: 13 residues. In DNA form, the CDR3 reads TGTGCCACGGACGACTTGGATGGGTACGAGCAGTACTTC. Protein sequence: CATDDLDGYEQYF.

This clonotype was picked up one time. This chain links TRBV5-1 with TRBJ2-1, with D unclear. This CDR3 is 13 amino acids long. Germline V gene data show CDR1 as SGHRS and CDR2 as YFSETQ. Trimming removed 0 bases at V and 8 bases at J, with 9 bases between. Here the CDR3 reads CASSLEPGHEQFF. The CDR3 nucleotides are TGCGCCAGCAGCTTGGAACCCGGGCATGAGCAGTTCTTC.

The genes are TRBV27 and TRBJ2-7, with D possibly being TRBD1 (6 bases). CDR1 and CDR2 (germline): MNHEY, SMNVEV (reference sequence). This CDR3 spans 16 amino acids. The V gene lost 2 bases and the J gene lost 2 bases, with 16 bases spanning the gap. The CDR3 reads CASSLDSRGTTYEQYF. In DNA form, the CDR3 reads TGTGCCAGCAGTTTAGATAGCAGGGGAACGACCTACGAGCAGTACTTC.

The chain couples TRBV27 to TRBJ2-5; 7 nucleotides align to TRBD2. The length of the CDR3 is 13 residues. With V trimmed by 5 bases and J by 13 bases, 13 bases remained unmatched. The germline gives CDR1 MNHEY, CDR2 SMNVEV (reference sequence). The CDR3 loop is CASSGGAGFELYF. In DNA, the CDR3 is TGTGCCAGCAGTGGGGGAGCGGGGTTTGAGCTGTACTTC.

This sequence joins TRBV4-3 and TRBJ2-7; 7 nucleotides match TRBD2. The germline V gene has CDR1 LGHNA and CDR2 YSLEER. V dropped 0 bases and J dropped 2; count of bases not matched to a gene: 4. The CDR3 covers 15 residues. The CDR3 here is CASSQEAGETYEQYF. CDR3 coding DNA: TGCGCCAGCAGCCAAGAGGCGGGGGAAACCTACGAGCAGTACTTC.

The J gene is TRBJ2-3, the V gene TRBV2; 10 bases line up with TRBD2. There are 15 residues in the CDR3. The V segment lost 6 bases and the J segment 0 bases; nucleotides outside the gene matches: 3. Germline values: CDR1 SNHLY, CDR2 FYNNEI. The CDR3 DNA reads TGTGCCAGCAGACTAGCGGGAACTAGCACAGATACGCAGTATTTT. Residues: CASRLAGTSTDTQYF.

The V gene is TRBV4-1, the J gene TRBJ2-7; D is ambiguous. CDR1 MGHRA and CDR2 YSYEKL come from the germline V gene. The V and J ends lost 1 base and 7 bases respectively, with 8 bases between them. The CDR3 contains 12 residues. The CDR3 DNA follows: TGCGCCAGCAGCCAAGGTGACTTGGAGCAGTACTTC. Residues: CASSQGDLEQYF.

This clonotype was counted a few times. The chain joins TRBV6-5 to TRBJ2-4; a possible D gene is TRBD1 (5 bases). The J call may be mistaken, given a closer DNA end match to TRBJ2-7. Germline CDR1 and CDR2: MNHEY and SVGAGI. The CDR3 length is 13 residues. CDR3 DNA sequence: TGTGCCAGCAGTTCGGCAGGGCACTACGAGCAGTACTTC. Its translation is CASSSAGHYEQYF.

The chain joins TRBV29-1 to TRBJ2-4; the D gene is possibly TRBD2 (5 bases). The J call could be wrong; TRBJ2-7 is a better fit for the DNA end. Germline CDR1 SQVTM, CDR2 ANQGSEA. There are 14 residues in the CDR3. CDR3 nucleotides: TGCAGCGTCCTTCCGGCGGGTCCCTCCTACGAGCAGTACTTC. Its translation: CSVLPAGPSYEQYF.

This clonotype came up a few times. This chain's CDR3 is CASSEGTWDSEQFF. Written as DNA, the CDR3 is TGTGCCAGCAGCGAGGGGACGTGGGATAGTGAGCAGTTCTTC. The chain employs TRBV3-1 and TRBJ2-1, with D possibly being TRBD1 or TRBD2 (5 bases each). The germline V and J ends were trimmed by 5 bases and 9 bases, with 17 bases remaining between them. This CDR3 comprises 14 residues. Germline CDR1 reads LGHDT; CDR2 reads YNNKEL (reference sequence).

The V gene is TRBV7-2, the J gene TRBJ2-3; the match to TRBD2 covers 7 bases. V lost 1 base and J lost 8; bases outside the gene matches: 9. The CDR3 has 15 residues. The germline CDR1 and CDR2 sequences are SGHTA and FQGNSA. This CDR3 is CASSLEAGRYGTQYF. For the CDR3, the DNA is TGTGCCAGCAGCTTAGAAGCGGGAAGGTACGGTACGCAGTATTTT.

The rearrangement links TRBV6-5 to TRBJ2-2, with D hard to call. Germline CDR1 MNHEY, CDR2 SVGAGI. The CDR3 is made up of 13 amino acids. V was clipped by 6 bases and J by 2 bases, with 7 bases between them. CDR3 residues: CASSWLNTGELFF. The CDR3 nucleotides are TGTGCCAGCAGCTGGCTAAACACCGGGGAGCTGTTTTTT.

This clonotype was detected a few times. The CDR3 nucleotides are TGTGCCAGCAGAAGGGACAGGTGGGGGGTCAGCTCCTACGAGCAGTACTTC. It is translated as CASRRDRWGVSSYEQYF. The genes are TRBV2 and TRBJ2-7, with 8 positions matching TRBD1. Germline V CDR1 and CDR2: SNHLY, FYNNEI. The CDR3 has 17 residues. V lost 6 bases to trimming and J lost 0 bases; unmatched junction nucleotides: 13.

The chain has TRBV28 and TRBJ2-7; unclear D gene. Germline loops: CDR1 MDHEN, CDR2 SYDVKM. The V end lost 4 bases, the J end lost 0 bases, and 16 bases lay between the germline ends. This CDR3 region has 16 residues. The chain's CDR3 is CASSSPIRASSYEQYF. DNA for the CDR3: TGTGCCAGCAGTTCCCCCATAAGGGCAAGCTCCTACGAGCAGTACTTC.

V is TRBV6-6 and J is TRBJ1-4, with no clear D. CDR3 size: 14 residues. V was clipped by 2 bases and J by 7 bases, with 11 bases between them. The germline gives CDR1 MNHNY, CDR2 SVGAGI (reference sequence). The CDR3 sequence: CASSYRSGVEKLFF. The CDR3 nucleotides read TGTGCCAGCAGTTACAGATCAGGAGTTGAAAAACTGTTTTTT.

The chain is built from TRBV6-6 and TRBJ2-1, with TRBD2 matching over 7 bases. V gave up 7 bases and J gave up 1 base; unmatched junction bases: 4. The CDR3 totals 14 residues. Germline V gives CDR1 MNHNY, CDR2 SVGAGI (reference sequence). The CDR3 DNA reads TGTGCCAGCACTGTAGCGGGTTCCTACAATGAGCAGTTCTTC. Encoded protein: CASTVAGSYNEQFF.

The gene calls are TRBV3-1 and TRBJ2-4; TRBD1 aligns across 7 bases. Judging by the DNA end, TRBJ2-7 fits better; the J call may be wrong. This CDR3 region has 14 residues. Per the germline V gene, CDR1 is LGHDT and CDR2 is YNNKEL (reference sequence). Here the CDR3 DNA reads TGTGCCAGCAGCCAAGCAGACAGGGACCACGAGCAGTACTTC. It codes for CASSQADRDHEQYF.

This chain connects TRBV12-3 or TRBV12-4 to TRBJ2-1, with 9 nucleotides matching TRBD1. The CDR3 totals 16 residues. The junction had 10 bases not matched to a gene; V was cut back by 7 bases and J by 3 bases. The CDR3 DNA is TGTGCCAGCACCCCGCCCCGGACAGGGGTCTACAATGAGCAGTTCTTC. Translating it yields CASTPPRTGVYNEQFF.

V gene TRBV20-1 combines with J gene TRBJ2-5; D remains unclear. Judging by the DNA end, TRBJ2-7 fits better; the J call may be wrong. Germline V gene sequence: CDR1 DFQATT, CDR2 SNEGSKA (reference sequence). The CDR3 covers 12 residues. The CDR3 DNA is TGCAGTGCTAGCTCGCTAATTAGCGAGCAGTACTTC. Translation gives CSASSLISEQYF.

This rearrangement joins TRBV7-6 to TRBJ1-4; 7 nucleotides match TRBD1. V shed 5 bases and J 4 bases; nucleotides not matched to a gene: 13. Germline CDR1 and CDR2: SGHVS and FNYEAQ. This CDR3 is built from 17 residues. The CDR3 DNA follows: TGTGCCAGCAGCCCATCGGGATCGGGACAGTTTAATGAAAAACTGTTTTTT. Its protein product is CASSPSGSGQFNEKLFF.

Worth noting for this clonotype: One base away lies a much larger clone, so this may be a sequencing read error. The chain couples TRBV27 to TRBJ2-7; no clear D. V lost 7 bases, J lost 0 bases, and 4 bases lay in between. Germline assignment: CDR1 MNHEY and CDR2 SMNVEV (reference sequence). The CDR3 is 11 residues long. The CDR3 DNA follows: TGTGCCAGCACCCTCTCCTACGAGCAGTACTTC. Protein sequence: CASTLSYEQYF.

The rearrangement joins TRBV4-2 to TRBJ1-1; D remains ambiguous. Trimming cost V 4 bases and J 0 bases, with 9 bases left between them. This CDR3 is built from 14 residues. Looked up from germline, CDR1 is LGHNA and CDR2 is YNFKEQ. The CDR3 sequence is CASSRENLNTEAFF. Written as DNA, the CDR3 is TGTGCCAGCAGCCGGGAGAATTTGAACACTGAAGCTTTCTTT.

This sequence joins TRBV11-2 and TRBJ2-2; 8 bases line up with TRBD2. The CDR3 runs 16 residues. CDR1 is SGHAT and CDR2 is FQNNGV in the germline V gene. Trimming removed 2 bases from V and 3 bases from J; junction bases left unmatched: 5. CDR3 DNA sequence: TGTGCCAGCAGCTTACTGGCGGGGGGACACACCGGGGAGCTGTTTTTT. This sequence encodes CASSLLAGGHTGELFF.